The 14 T cell receptor beta chains reported below all come from one sample, sequenced in a study of OX40 agonist ivuxolimab in advanced cancers. TCRdb keeps only in-frame clones here, not all; method: immunoSEQ multiplex PCR. Of tens of thousands of clones in the sample, about 90% were seen once. The sequencing here drew on CD4+ or CD8+ T cells sorted from blood, taken in a trial of the OX40 agonist ivuxolimab. The source is an adult with an advanced solid tumor such as melanoma, head and neck, liver or kidney cancer.

The chain couples TRBV5-1 to TRBJ2-3; D unclear. This CDR3 comprises 14 residues. Deletions cut 4 bases from V and 3 bases from J, with 12 bases between. The germline gives CDR1 SGHRS, CDR2 YFSETQ. The CDR3 DNA sequence: TGCGCCAGCAGCCCCAGGAGTGGTACAGATACGCAGTATTTT. Its translation is CASSPRSGTDTQYF.

The chain carries TRBV5-1 and TRBJ2-7; 9 bases agree with TRBD2. Per the germline V gene, CDR1 is SGHRS and CDR2 is YFSETQ. The junction had 13 bases not matched to a gene; V was cut back by 4 bases and J by 5 bases. The CDR3 is made up of 16 amino acids. The DNA for the CDR3 is TGCGCCAGCAGCCCTGGCGGGGGGGCCGATTGGAACGAGCAGTACTTC. It specifies CASSPGGGADWNEQYF.

The chain carries TRBV11-3 and TRBJ1-1, with 7 bases that match TRBD1. V lost 4 bases, J lost 7 bases, and 12 bases stayed unmatched. This CDR3 comprises 15 residues. Germline V gene sequence: CDR1 SGHNT, CDR2 YENEEA. The CDR3 reads CASSSKGRGGGEAFF. The CDR3 DNA sequence: TGTGCCAGCAGCTCAAAAGGGCGAGGGGGCGGTGAAGCTTTCTTT.

The chain is built from TRBV9 and TRBJ1-2; TRBD1 aligns across 7 bases. V was clipped by 3 bases and J by 0 bases; unmatched bases: 11. CDR1 and CDR2 (germline): SGDLS, YYNGEE. The CDR3 is made up of 17 amino acids. CDR3 amino acids: CASSETDLGTANYGYTF. The CDR3 nucleotides are TGTGCCAGCAGCGAAACGGACCTCGGGACAGCTAACTATGGCTACACCTTC.

The V and J genes are TRBV7-9 and TRBJ2-4, with 8 bases fitting TRBD1. The V and J ends lost 3 bases and 7 bases, in that order; junction bases with no gene match: 11. This CDR3 region has 16 residues. Germline V lookup: CDR1 SEHNR, CDR2 FQNEAQ (reference sequence). CDR3 DNA: TGTGCCAGCAGCTTTCGCAGGGGGCGCGATCGGAACATTCAGTACTTC. Translating it yields CASSFRRGRDRNIQYF.

This rearrangement joins TRBV5-4 to TRBJ2-7; TRBD2 might be the D (6 bases). This CDR3 has 17 amino acids. Germline values: CDR1 SGHNT, CDR2 YYREEE (reference sequence). V was shortened by 4 bases and J by 1 base, with 21 bases between the two germline ends. CDR3 loop: CASSRGAGTPNSYEQYF. The CDR3 DNA sequence: TGTGCCAGCAGCAGGGGAGCCGGGACTCCTAATTCCTACGAGCAGTACTTC.

This chain joins TRBV29-1 and TRBJ2-5; 9 bases line up with TRBD1. This CDR3 region has 12 residues. Germline lookup yields CDR1 SQVTM and CDR2 ANQGSEA. V dropped 8 bases and J dropped 5; count of bases not matched to a gene: 6. The CDR3 region is CSTTGGVETQYF. In nucleotides, the CDR3 is TGCAGCACGACAGGGGGGGTCGAGACCCAGTACTTC.

This rearrangement joins TRBV9 to TRBJ2-2; D gene ambiguous. The V gene lost 0 bases and the J gene lost 7 bases, with 4 bases spanning the gap. CDR1 is SGDLS, CDR2 YYNGEE, per germline. The CDR3 runs 12 residues. Written as DNA, the CDR3 is TGTGCCAGCAGCGTAGTTATCGGGGAGCTGTTTTTT. Encoded protein: CASSVVIGELFF.

This chain connects TRBV11-3 to TRBJ2-1; D could derive from TRBD1 or TRBD2 (6 bases each). Trimming shortened V by 5 bases and J by 2 bases, and 16 bases separated the two germline ends. From germline, CDR1 is SGHNT and CDR2 YENEEA. This CDR3 has 16 residues. The CDR3 sequence is CASSPQGWGAYNEQFF. The CDR3, as DNA: TGTGCCAGCAGCCCTCAGGGGTGGGGGGCCTACAATGAGCAGTTCTTC.

The genes are TRBV2 and TRBJ2-3, with 7 bases aligning to TRBD1. The CDR3 extends over 13 amino acids. The V segment lost 8 bases and the J segment 3 bases; nucleotides outside the gene matches: 5. Germline-derived CDR1 and CDR2 are SNHLY and FYNNEI. The CDR3 is CASDRVGTDTQYF. The CDR3 region has the DNA TGTGCCAGCGACAGGGTGGGAACAGATACGCAGTATTTT. The full variable domain, its missing parts supplied by reference TRBV2 and TRBJ2-3, is EPEVTQTPSHQVTQMGQEVILRCVPISNHLYFYWYRQILGQKVEFLVSFYNNEISEKSEIFDDQFSVERPDGSNFTLKIRSTKLEDSAMYFCASDRVGTDTQYFGPGTRLTVL.

V usage is TRBV11-2 and J usage is TRBJ2-1, with D perhaps assigned TRBD1 or TRBD2 (6 bases each). Germline V gene data show CDR1 as SGHAT and CDR2 as FQNNGV. There are 15 residues in the CDR3. The ends were cut back, 1 base at V and 8 bases at J, with 15 bases in the middle. The CDR3 loop reads CASSLAGAHGDEQFF. CDR3 nucleotide sequence: TGTGCCAGCAGCTTAGCGGGGGCGCATGGGGATGAGCAGTTCTTC. The full variable domain, rest sourced from reference TRBV11-2 and TRBJ2-1, is EAGVAQSPRYKIIEKRQSVAFWCNPISGHATLYWYQQILGQGPKLLIQFQNNGVVDDSQLPKDRFSAERLKGVDSTLKIQPAKLEDSAVYLCASSLAGAHGDEQFFGPGTRLTVL.

The CDR3 region is CASMGGIDEQYF. CDR3 bases: TGTGCCAGCATGGGGGGGATCGACGAGCAGTACTTC. V is TRBV5-6 and J is TRBJ2-7; TRBD2 agrees at 7 bases. The V and J ends lost 6 bases and 5 bases, in that order; junction bases with no gene match: 5. The germline gives CDR1 SGHDT, CDR2 YYEEEE. The CDR3 runs 12 residues.

CDR3 amino acids: CSVGQGAGGELFF. As DNA, the CDR3 is TGCAGCGTTGGACAGGGGGCAGGCGGGGAGCTGTTTTTT. The chain couples TRBV29-1 to TRBJ2-2; TRBD1 matches at 10 bases. V dropped 4 bases and J dropped 7; count of bases not matched to a gene: 3. The CDR3 spans 13 residues. Germline lookup yields CDR1 SQVTM and CDR2 ANQGSEA.

The chain is built from TRBV7-2 and TRBJ2-1; TRBD2 matches 13 bases. The V and J ends lost 4 bases and 3 bases, in that order; junction bases with no gene match: 3. The CDR3 contains 16 residues. Germline assignment: CDR1 SGHTA and CDR2 FQGNSA. Here the CDR3 reads CASSSWTSGGYNEQFF. The CDR3 DNA follows: TGTGCCAGCAGCTCCTGGACTAGCGGGGGCTACAATGAGCAGTTCTTC.